This paragraph reports one T cell receptor beta chain. The data were obtained in a study of cytomegalovirus exposure and HLA in healthy donors. Study details: Early released data comprised about 90 million unique TCRs from HLA-typed donors.

Germline CDR1 MRHNA, CDR2 SNTAGT. The CDR3 contains 13 residues. The junction had 4 bases not matched to a gene; V was cut back by 4 bases and J by 6 bases. PCR employed 60 Vbeta and 13 Jbeta primers. Profiling relied on immunoSEQ multiplex PCR, and the TCRdb table lists in-frame clones only, not all of them. The data contain approximately 110,000 clones, roughly 80% of them seen just once; the ten biggest clones take up roughly a fifth. Sequenced input: PBMCs. The rearrangement joins TRBV6-4 to TRBJ2-3, with 7 bases identical to TRBD1. The clonotype was recovered from a man in his thirties or forties in good health and CMV-seropositive. This CDR3 reads CASSVLRGDTQYF. Here the CDR3 DNA reads TGTGCCAGCAGTGTCCTCAGGGGGGATACGCAGTATTTT.